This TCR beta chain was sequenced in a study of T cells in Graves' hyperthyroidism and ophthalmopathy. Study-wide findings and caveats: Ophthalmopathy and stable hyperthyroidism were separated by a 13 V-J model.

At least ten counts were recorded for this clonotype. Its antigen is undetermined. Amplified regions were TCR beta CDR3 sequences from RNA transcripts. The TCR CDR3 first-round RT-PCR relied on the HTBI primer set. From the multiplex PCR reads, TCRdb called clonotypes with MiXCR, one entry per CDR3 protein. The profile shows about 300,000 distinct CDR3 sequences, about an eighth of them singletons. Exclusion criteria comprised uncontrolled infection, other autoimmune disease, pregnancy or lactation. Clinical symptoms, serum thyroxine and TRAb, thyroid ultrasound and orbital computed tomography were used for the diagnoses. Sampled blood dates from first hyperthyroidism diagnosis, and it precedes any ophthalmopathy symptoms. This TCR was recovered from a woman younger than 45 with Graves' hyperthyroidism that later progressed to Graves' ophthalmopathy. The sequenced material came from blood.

The CDR3 DNA is TGCAGTGCTACGGGACTAGCGGGAGTATTTGGGACCCAGTACTTC. This gives the protein CSATGLAGVFGTQYF. This chain uses TRBV20-1 with TRBJ2-5; 14 bases are a match to TRBD2. This CDR3 has 15 amino acids. The V gene's germline CDR1 is DFQATT and CDR2 SNEGSKA (reference sequence). Unmatched junction bases numbered 8, after V lost 4 bases and J lost 7 bases.